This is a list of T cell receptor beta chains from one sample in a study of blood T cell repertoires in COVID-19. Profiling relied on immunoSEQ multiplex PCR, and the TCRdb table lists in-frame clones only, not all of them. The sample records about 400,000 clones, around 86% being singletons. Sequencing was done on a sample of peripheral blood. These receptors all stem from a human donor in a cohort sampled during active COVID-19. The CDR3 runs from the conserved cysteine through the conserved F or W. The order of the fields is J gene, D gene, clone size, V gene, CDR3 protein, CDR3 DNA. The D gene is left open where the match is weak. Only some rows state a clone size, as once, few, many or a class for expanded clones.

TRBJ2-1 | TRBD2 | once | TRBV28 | CASSLRESQFF | TGTGCCAGCAGTTTGCGGGAGTCGCAGTTCTTC
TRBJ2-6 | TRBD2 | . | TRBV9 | CASSAMTSGSSGANVLTF | TGTGCCAGCAGCGCAATGACTAGCGGAAGCTCTGGGGCCAACGTCCTGACTTTC
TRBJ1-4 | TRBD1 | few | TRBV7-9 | CASSPTGEDEKLFF | TGTGCCAGCAGCCCGACAGGGGAGGATGAAAAACTGTTTTTT
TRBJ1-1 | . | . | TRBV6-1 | CASSELRTANTEAFF | TGTGCCAGCAGTGAATTAAGGACAGCGAACACTGAAGCTTTCTTT
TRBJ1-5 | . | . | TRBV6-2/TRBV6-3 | CASSTRIGGQPQHF | TGTGCCAGCAGTACGCGGATCGGCGGTCAGCCCCAGCATTTT
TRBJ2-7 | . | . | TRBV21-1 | CASSKITVAGLFTYEQYF | TGTGCCAGCAGCAAAATTACGGTAGCGGGACTATTCACCTACGAGCAGTACTTC
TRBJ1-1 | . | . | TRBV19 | CASSMGQTNTEAFF | TGTGCCAGTAGTATGGGGCAGACCAACACTGAAGCTTTCTTT
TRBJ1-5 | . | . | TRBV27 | CATRKDFAGGMGNQPQHF | TGTGCCACCCGGAAGGATTTTGCCGGGGGGATGGGCAATCAGCCCCAGCATTTT
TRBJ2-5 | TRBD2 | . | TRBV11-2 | CASSLASGGALATQYF | TGTGCCAGCAGCTTAGCTAGCGGGGGGGCTTTAGCGACCCAGTACTTC
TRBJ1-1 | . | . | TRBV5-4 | CASSLEGPLGHEAFF | TGTGCCAGCAGCTTGGAAGGGCCACTAGGGCATGAAGCTTTCTTT
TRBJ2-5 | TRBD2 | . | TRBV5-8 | CASSFGLAKTQETQYF | TGTGCCAGCAGCTTCGGACTAGCCAAAACCCAAGAGACCCAGTACTTC
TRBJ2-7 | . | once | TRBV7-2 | CASSLKYLSGEQYF | TGTGCCAGCAGCTTAAAGTATCTATCGGGCGAGCAGTACTTC
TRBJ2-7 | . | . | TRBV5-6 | CASSKGPHFEQYF | TGTGCCAGCAGCAAGGGGCCCCATTTCGAGCAGTACTTC
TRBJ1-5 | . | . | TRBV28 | CASSRGRGAHQPQHF | TGTGCCAGCAGCCGGGGGCGGGGGGCGCATCAGCCCCAGCATTTT